The text below deals with one TCR beta chain. Its antigen is currently not known. This may be a read error, as it is one base from a much larger clone. The sample comes from a study of blood T cells in healthy people across ages (dated by TCRdb to 2014 to 2015). Regarding the research as a whole: Template switching captured roughly one uniquely barcoded TCR beta cDNA molecule per two T cells in model experiments. To avoid experimental bias, donors of different ages were distributed randomly across sequencing lanes. The donors were split into four age groups: young (average about 16 years), middle-aged (about 40), aged (approximately 60) and long-lived (roughly 77). Age-related changes in TCR beta repertoire diversity were measured in the study by deep sequencing normalized with unique cDNA molecular identifiers. Using the same blood draw, the study looked at two additional independent replicas of 1 million unique cDNA reads for two donors, one aged 18 to 30 and the other aged 80 or older.

Libraries were built with 5' RACE. The instrument given in TCRdb is Illumina HiSeq 2500. A second PCR of about 7 to 12 cycles was performed with a sample-barcoded 5' primer and a J-beta primer mix. A unique molecular identifier was introduced onto each TCR beta cDNA molecule by a template-switch 5' adaptor carrying 12 random nucleotides. At least 3 million CDR3-containing paired-end reads were obtained from each sample. All of the RNA was converted into first-strand cDNA using the Mint cDNA synthesis kit, with a TRBC-specific oligonucleotide serving as the primer. Following uracil-DNA glycosylase treatment, all cDNA underwent a first 18-cycle PCR with the universal primers M1SS and BC2_uni_R. In the paper's pipeline: Each sample was normalized by randomly selecting 1 million high-quality reads, each carrying a distinct molecular identifier. Instead of being binned into consensus sequences, reads with shared molecular identifiers were discarded. CDR3 identification, clonotype clustering and error correction used MiTCR with a Q25 quality threshold and the strictest error-elimination algorithm. A nonparametric unseen species model with Euler transformation was used to estimate lower-bound total TCR beta diversity. TCRdb passed the public sequencing reads through fastp at Q25 and MiXCR, retaining productive beta sequences. Each CDR3 protein appears once, grouped with its most common genes and DNA. TCRdb's processing, not the study's, gives the V and J calls here. A total of hundreds of thousands of distinct CDR3 sequences appear in this sample, less than 40% of them only once. The ten top clones hold 15% of the sample.

Broader findings and caveats from the paper: Compared with the aged group, more naive CD4+ T cells, fewer expanded clones and increased TCR diversity were shown by the long-lived group, suggesting age selection. Since profiling was done on bulk unsorted PBMCs, naive and antigen-experienced compartments could not be conclusively compared. Observed TCR beta diversity correlated strongly with the percentage of naive T cells measured by flow cytometry. Estimates of total diversity from one million sequenced T cells were regarded as lower bounds and underestimates. Observed TCR beta diversity per million T cells fell roughly linearly with age, and a significant reduction was already apparent by age roughly 40. Donor CMV infection status was unknown, potentially confounding age-related changes in expanded clonotypes.

Trimmed from V: 2 bases; trimmed from J: 11 bases; junction bases lacking a gene match: 13. Taken from cysteine to phenylalanine, the CDR3 has 17 residues. Only the CDR3 portion is preserved as DNA: 51 bases, with reading frame beginning at the first base. Reading the germline V gene (reference sequence) gives CDR1 SGHNT and CDR2 YYREEE. Donors were 39 systemically healthy Caucasian individuals from Russia aged roughly 6 to 95 years. Each donor gave 8 to 10 milliliters of peripheral blood, collected into EDTA-treated Vacutainer tubes. Ficoll-Paque density-gradient centrifugation was used to isolate PBMCs, with at least 6 million obtained per sample. Total RNA was extracted from PBMCs with Trizol reagent, with at least 6 micrograms obtained per sample. For every donor, flow cytometry on a PBMC aliquot measured the percentage of naive CD45RAhigh/CD27high T cells.

The chain links TRBV5-4 with TRBJ2-5; TRBD2 matches 15 bases in the middle. This TCR came from a woman older than 75 in good health. Donor details come from another sample of the same person, matched by shared clones. Source material: blood. The CDR3 reads CASSFGTSGGNYNEQYF. The DNA reads TGTGCCAGCAGCTTCGGGACTAGCGGGGGGAACTACAATGAGCAGTACTTC.